These 28 T cell receptor beta chains came from one sample sequenced in a study of regulatory T cells in long-lasting Graves disease. Investigators prepared the TCR beta libraries by applying iRepertoire HTBI primers and Arm-PCR of CDR3 regions. A single record per CDR3 protein comes from TCRdb applying MiXCR to the multiplex PCR reads. The repertoire consists of 550,000 to 700,000 distinct CDR3 sequences, with 15% to 20% occurring once and the leading ten covering approximately 12%. Time point in this sample: newly diagnosed GD, antithyroid drugs for less than 3 months. From RNA extracted from PBMCs, the TCR library was made. The data were also submitted as part of a second study, on T cells in Graves' hyperthyroidism and ophthalmopathy.

The sequencing used peripheral blood mononuclear cells (PBMCs), collected at new diagnosis, from a patient treated with antithyroid drugs. These receptors all stem from a man aged 18 to 30 with Graves disease.

This clonotype turned up a few times. The CDR3 coding sequence is TGTGCCAGCAGCCAAGAAGCAGGGCTTGGTAGCAATCAGCCCCAGCATTTT. It yields the protein CASSQEAGLGSNQPQHF. The chain links TRBV3-1 to TRBJ1-5; D perhaps matches TRBD1 (5 bases). Germline lookup yields CDR1 LGHDT and CDR2 YNNKEL (reference sequence). The CDR3 sequence is 17 residues long. V lost 0 bases to trimming and J lost 0 bases, with 12 bases between them.

This clonotype was picked up many times. This sequence joins TRBV29-1 and TRBJ2-1; D could derive from TRBD1 or TRBD2 (5 bases each). Germline values: CDR1 SQVTM, CDR2 ANQGSEA. V gave up 0 bases and J gave up 0 bases, with 12 bases separating them. The CDR3 runs to 16 residues. This CDR3 reads CSVEDGRAGSYNEQFF. For the CDR3, the DNA is TGCAGCGTTGAAGATGGCAGGGCGGGCTCCTACAATGAGCAGTTCTTC.

As to this clonotype: This may be a read error: a much more frequent sequence differs by one nucleotide. The CDR3 carries no conserved terminal phenylalanine or tryptophan, so it likely arises from a read error. This chain connects TRBV5-1 to TRBJ2-7, with no clear D. Germline V lookup: CDR1 SGHRS, CDR2 YFSETQ. V lost 2 bases and J lost 3, with 9 bases in between. This CDR3 is 13 amino acids long. CDR3 residues: CASSFGKGYEQYS. The DNA for the CDR3 is TGCGCCAGCAGCTTTGGAAAGGGCTACGAGCAGTACTCC.

With respect to this clonotype: This may come from a read error, since a much larger clone is one base off. V gene TRBV2 combines with J gene TRBJ1-6; D might be TRBD1 (5 bases). CDR1 and CDR2 from the germline V gene are SNHLY and FYNNEI. The CDR3 runs 14 residues. The CDR3, as DNA: TGTGCCAGCAGTGAGAACAGGTGGGATTCACCCCCCCACTTT. It encodes CASSENRWDSPPHF. Full variable domain (outside the CDR3, taken from reference TRBV2 and TRBJ1-6): EPEVTQTPSHQVTQMGQEVILRCVPISNHLYFYWYRQILGQKVEFLVSFYNNEISEKSEIFDDQFSVERPDGSNFTLKIRSTKLEDSAMYFCASSENRWDSPPHFGNGTRLTVT.

There are many counts of this clonotype. The rearrangement uses TRBV5-1 and TRBJ2-3; TRBD2 matches at 11 bases. Trimming cost V 8 bases and J 0 bases; bases outside gene matches: 5. CDR1 and CDR2 (germline): SGHRS, YFSETQ. The CDR3 length is 15 residues. The CDR3 sequence is CASGSGRASTDTQYF. Here the CDR3 DNA reads TGCGCCAGTGGTAGCGGGAGGGCCAGCACAGATACGCAGTATTTT. The full variable domain, in which reference TRBV5-1 and TRBJ2-3 provide the parts outside the CDR3, is KAGVTQTPRYLIKTRGQQVTLSCSPISGHRSVSWYQQTPGQGLQFLFEYFSETQRNKGNFPGRFSGRQFSNSRSEMNVSTLELGDSALYLCASGSGRASTDTQYFGPGTRLTVL.

There are many counts of this clonotype. The V and J genes are TRBV20-1 and TRBJ1-3; 8 bases fit TRBD1. After removal of 5 bases from V and 0 bases from J, the junction contained 3 bases not matched to a gene. CDR3 length: 14 amino acids. Germline lookup yields CDR1 DFQATT and CDR2 SNEGSKA (reference sequence). CDR3 DNA: TGCAGTGCTCCGGACAGGGACTCTGGAAACACCATATATTTT. It codes for CSAPDRDSGNTIYF.

This clonotype has a count of ten or more. The chain employs TRBV30 and TRBJ1-4; D is unresolved. The ends were cut back, 4 bases at V and 4 bases at J, with 7 bases in the middle. Germline loops: CDR1 GTSNPN, CDR2 SVGIG (reference sequence). This CDR3 comprises 12 residues. For the CDR3, the DNA is TGTGCCTGGAAGTTCAGTAATGAAAAACTGTTTTTT. This translates into CAWKFSNEKLFF.

Ten or more counts support this clonotype. V usage is TRBV5-1 and J usage is TRBJ2-7; D ambiguous. Between the trimmed V and J ends, which lost 3 bases and 3 bases, there was a span of 10 bases. In germline, CDR1 is SGHRS, CDR2 YFSETQ. The CDR3 spans 13 residues. This CDR3 reads CASSSSLYYEQYF. The DNA of the CDR3 is TGCGCCAGCAGCTCCTCTTTATACTACGAGCAGTACTTC.

This clonotype was found many times. The rearrangement uses TRBV5-1 and TRBJ2-1, with TRBD2 identical over 7 bases. CDR1 SGHRS and CDR2 YFSETQ come from the germline V gene. The CDR3 is made up of 14 amino acids. J was trimmed by 4 bases and V by 4 bases; bases with no gene match: 5. The CDR3 DNA follows: TGCGCCAGCAGCCGGGGGGACCAATACAATGAGCAGTTCTTC. This gives the protein CASSRGDQYNEQFF.

This clonotype was found a few times. This CDR3 reads CASSLRSGALSSYEQYF. The CDR3, as DNA: TGCGCCAGCAGCTTGAGGTCAGGAGCCCTCAGCTCCTACGAGCAGTACTTC. The chain combines TRBV5-1 with TRBJ2-7, with D uncertain. Trimming pared 1 base from V and 0 bases from J, leaving 17 bases between. This CDR3 comprises 17 residues. The V gene's germline CDR1 is SGHRS and CDR2 YFSETQ. The entire variable domain, with the rest obtained from reference TRBV5-1 and TRBJ2-7, is as follows: KAGVTQTPRYLIKTRGQQVTLSCSPISGHRSVSWYQQTPGQGLQFLFEYFSETQRNKGNFPGRFSGRQFSNSRSEMNVSTLELGDSALYLCASSLRSGALSSYEQYFGPGTRLTVT.

This clonotype was recorded once. This may come from a read error, since a much larger clone is one base off. CDR3 protein: CASSSTPTGVTYEQYF. The CDR3 DNA is TGTGCCAGCAGTTCCACTCCGACAGGGGTCACCTACGAGCAGTACTTC. V is TRBV11-2 and J is TRBJ2-7, with TRBD1 identical over 8 bases. Germline V lookup: CDR1 SGHAT, CDR2 FQNNGV. The V gene end was trimmed by 6 bases and the J gene end by 2 bases; junction bases not matched to a gene: 12. This CDR3 contains 16 residues.

This clonotype was seen ten or more times. The chain has TRBV7-8 and TRBJ1-2, with D possibly matching TRBD1 (5 bases). This CDR3 comprises 14 residues. Germline V gene sequence: CDR1 SGHVS, CDR2 FQNEAQ. V was clipped by 2 bases and J by 6 bases, with 13 bases between them. CDR3: CASSLHSRGDGYTF. For the CDR3, the DNA is TGTGCCAGCAGCTTACACAGCCGAGGGGATGGCTACACCTTC.

This clonotype was observed many times. The chain uses TRBV11-2 and TRBJ2-7; 8 bases match TRBD1. The CDR3 loop spans 15 amino acids. Per germline, CDR1 SGHAT and CDR2 FQNNGV. The V gene end was trimmed by 6 bases and the J gene end by 3 bases; junction bases not matched to a gene: 10. The CDR3 bases are TGTGCCAGCAGAACATACCGGGACAGGTTCTACGAGCAGTACTTC. This sequence encodes CASRTYRDRFYEQYF.

The V and J genes are TRBV5-6 and TRBJ1-1; D gene ambiguous. V was cut by 1 base and J by 4 bases, with 8 bases left in between. The CDR3 is made up of 13 amino acids. Germline loops: CDR1 SGHDT, CDR2 YYEEEE. This chain's CDR3 is CASSLWVRTEAFF. CDR3 DNA: TGTGCCAGCAGCTTGTGGGTTCGCACTGAAGCTTTCTTT.

The genes are TRBV6-4 and TRBJ2-1; 9 nucleotides match TRBD1. V dropped 7 bases and J dropped 6; count of bases not matched to a gene: 7. Germline V gene lookup returns CDR1 MRHNA and CDR2 SNTAGT. This CDR3 is built from 14 residues. The CDR3 spells CASTGTGRINEQFF. In DNA form, the CDR3 reads TGTGCCAGCACCGGGACAGGGCGGATCAATGAGCAGTTCTTC.

The J gene is TRBJ2-3, the V gene TRBV20-1; 13 bases line up with TRBD2. Germline CDR1 is DFQATT and CDR2 is SNEGSKA (reference sequence). CDR3 length equals 18 residues. J lost 2 bases, V lost 4 bases, and 12 bases had no gene match. In DNA form, the CDR3 reads TGCAGTGCTATCCAACTAGCGGGAGGGACCCCTAACACAGATACGCAGTATTTT. This translates into CSAIQLAGGTPNTDTQYF.

This chain connects TRBV7-9 to TRBJ2-1; 7 nucleotides line up with TRBD2. Germline V CDR1 and CDR2: SEHNR, FQNEAQ (reference sequence). The CDR3 consists of 14 residues. The V segment lost 11 bases and the J segment 6 bases; nucleotides outside the gene matches: 13. CDR3 residues: CAGTPFWEGNEQFF. CDR3 coding DNA: TGTGCCGGCACCCCATTTTGGGAGGGCAATGAGCAGTTCTTC.

The chain employs TRBV3-1 and TRBJ1-2, with D possibly TRBD1 on 6 matching bases. V lost 7 bases and J 8 bases, leaving 14 bases between the germline ends. The germline gives CDR1 LGHDT, CDR2 YNNKEL (reference sequence). The CDR3 runs 12 residues. The CDR3 sequence: CASMDSYRGYTF. The CDR3 DNA is TGTGCCAGCATGGACAGCTACCGGGGCTACACCTTC.

Note on this clonotype: Germline and junction disagree at one end, which may indicate a read error. The chain joins TRBV13 to TRBJ1-1; a possible D gene is TRBD1 (6 bases). CDR3 length: 15 amino acids. Germline V gives CDR1 PRHDT, CDR2 FYEKMQ (reference sequence). DNA of the CDR3: TGTACCAGCAGCTATCATAAGGGGGGGGATTGGGAAGCTTTCTTT. Encoded protein: CTSSYHKGGDWEAFF.

This clonotype was counted a few times. The chain combines TRBV5-1 with TRBJ1-2, with 7 bases that match TRBD1. Per germline, CDR1 SGHRS and CDR2 YFSETQ. V dropped 6 bases and J dropped 5; count of bases not matched to a gene: 19. The CDR3 spans 17 residues. CDR3 protein: CASTHVGAEGAKYGYTF. The CDR3 coding sequence is TGCGCCAGCACTCACGTTGGAGCCGAGGGGGCGAAGTATGGCTACACCTTC. Filled out from reference TRBV5-1 and TRBJ1-2, the complete variable domain reads KAGVTQTPRYLIKTRGQQVTLSCSPISGHRSVSWYQQTPGQGLQFLFEYFSETQRNKGNFPGRFSGRQFSNSRSEMNVSTLELGDSALYLCASTHVGAEGAKYGYTFGSGTRLTVV.

The V and J genes are TRBV5-1 and TRBJ1-4; a possible D gene is TRBD1 (5 bases). Germline V gene lookup returns CDR1 SGHRS and CDR2 YFSETQ. This CDR3 is 13 amino acids long. V shed 4 bases and J shed 7 bases, with 11 bases lying between them. CDR3 nucleotides: TGCGCCAGCAGCCCAGGGTTGGGTGAAAAACTGTTTTTT. Translating gives CASSPGLGEKLFF.

J is TRBJ1-4 and V is TRBV6-1; possible D gene TRBD1, 6 bases. V dropped 0 bases and J dropped 3 bases, with 11 bases sitting between them. Germline CDR1 reads MNHNS; CDR2 reads SASEGT. The CDR3 covers 16 residues. CDR3 sequence: CASSEARGLANEKLFF. CDR3 sequence (DNA): TGTGCCAGCAGTGAAGCTCGGGGGCTAGCTAATGAAAAACTGTTTTTT.

The table lists this clonotype with many counts. V usage is TRBV11-2 and J usage is TRBJ2-1, with 11 positions matching TRBD2. After removal of 3 bases from V and 5 bases from J, the junction contained 9 bases not matched to a gene. The CDR3 is 17 residues long. Germline-derived CDR1 and CDR2 are SGHAT and FQNNGV. In DNA, the CDR3 is TGTGCCAGCAGCTTTCTAGCGGGAGGCGCCGTGAACAATGAGCAGTTCTTC. Protein: CASSFLAGGAVNNEQFF. The full variable domain, in which reference TRBV11-2 and TRBJ2-1 provide the parts outside the CDR3, is EAGVAQSPRYKIIEKRQSVAFWCNPISGHATLYWYQQILGQGPKLLIQFQNNGVVDDSQLPKDRFSAERLKGVDSTLKIQPAKLEDSAVYLCASSFLAGGAVNNEQFFGPGTRLTVL.

This clonotype was seen ten or more times. V usage is TRBV12-3 or TRBV12-4 and J usage is TRBJ1-6, with 7 bases fitting TRBD1. V lost 6 bases, J lost 0 bases, and 8 bases stayed unmatched. CDR3 length equals 17 residues. CDR3 sequence: CASSPDRASSYNSPLHF. CDR3 in DNA: TGTGCCAGCAGCCCAGACAGGGCGAGCTCCTATAATTCACCCCTCCACTTT.

Comment on this clonotype: A read error is possible here, since a much larger clone lies one base away. V gene TRBV7-9 combines with J gene TRBJ1-2; D remains ambiguous. Germline CDR1 is SEHNR and CDR2 is FQNEAQ (reference sequence). V lost 4 bases to trimming and J lost 10 bases, with 22 bases between them. This CDR3 region has 15 residues. CDR3 sequence (DNA): TGTGCCAGCAGCTATTACGACCGAGATGGTGATGACTACACCTTC. Translation gives CASSYYDRDGDDYTF.

In this sample, this clonotype turned up a few times. V gene TRBV6-2 or TRBV6-3 combines with J gene TRBJ1-2, with unresolved D. CDR3 length equals 13 residues. Trimming removed 6 bases from V and 8 bases from J, with 16 bases in between. Germline CDR1 MNHEY, CDR2 SVGEGT. CDR3 sequence (DNA): TGTGCCAGCAGCTCGGGCCCCAGAGACGGCTACACCTTC. Amino acids: CASSSGPRDGYTF.

The chain recombines TRBV27 with TRBJ1-4, with D perhaps TRBD1 (6 bases). Germline V gene data show CDR1 as MNHEY and CDR2 as SMNVEV (reference sequence). CDR3 length: 15 residues. The germline V and J ends were trimmed by 6 bases and 5 bases, with 16 bases remaining between them. The CDR3 DNA is TGTGCCAGCAGGCCGGGACAACTGAGAAATGAAAAACTGTTTTTT. This sequence encodes CASRPGQLRNEKLFF.

This chain links TRBV5-1 with TRBJ2-1; D uncertain. There are 14 residues in the CDR3. V was cut by 4 bases and J by 5 bases, with 13 bases left in between. In germline, CDR1 is SGHRS, CDR2 YFSETQ. Here the CDR3 reads CASSPGVVNNEQFF. The CDR3, as DNA: TGCGCCAGCAGCCCCGGCGTAGTTAACAATGAGCAGTTCTTC.